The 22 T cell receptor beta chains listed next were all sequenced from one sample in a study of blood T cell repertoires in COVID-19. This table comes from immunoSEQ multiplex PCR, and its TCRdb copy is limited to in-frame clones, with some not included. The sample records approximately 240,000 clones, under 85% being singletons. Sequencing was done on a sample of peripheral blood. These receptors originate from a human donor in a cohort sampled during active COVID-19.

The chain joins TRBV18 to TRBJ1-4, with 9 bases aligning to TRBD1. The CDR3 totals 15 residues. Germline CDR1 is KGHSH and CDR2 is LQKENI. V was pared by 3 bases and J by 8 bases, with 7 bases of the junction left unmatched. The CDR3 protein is CASSPRDRAQEKLFF. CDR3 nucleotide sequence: TGTGCCAGCTCACCCCGGGACAGGGCTCAGGAAAAACTGTTTTTT.

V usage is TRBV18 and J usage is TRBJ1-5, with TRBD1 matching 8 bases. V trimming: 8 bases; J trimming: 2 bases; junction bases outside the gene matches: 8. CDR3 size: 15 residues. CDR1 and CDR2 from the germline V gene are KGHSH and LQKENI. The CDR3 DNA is TGTGCCAGCACGGGACAGGCGAGGGGCAATCAGCCCCAGCATTTT. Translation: CASTGQARGNQPQHF.

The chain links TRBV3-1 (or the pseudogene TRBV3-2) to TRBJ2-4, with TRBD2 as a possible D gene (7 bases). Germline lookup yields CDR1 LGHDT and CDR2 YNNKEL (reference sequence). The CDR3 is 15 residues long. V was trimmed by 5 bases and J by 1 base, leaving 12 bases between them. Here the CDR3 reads CASSLGGAAKNIQYF. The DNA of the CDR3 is TGTGCCAGCAGCTTAGGGGGGGCGGCCAAAAACATTCAGTACTTC.

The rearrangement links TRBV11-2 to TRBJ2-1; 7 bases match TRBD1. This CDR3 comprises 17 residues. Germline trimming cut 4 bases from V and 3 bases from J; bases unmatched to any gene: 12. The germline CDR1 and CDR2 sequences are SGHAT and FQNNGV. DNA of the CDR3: TGTGCCAGCAGCTCCCTAAAACGGCGGACAGGCTACAATGAGCAGTTCTTC. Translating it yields CASSSLKRRTGYNEQFF.

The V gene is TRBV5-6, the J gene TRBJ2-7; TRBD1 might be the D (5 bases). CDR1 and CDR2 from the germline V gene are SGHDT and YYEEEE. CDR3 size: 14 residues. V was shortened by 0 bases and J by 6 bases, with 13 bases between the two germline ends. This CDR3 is CASSLGTKGSEQYF. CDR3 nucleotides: TGTGCCAGCAGCTTGGGGACAAAGGGATCCGAGCAGTACTTC.

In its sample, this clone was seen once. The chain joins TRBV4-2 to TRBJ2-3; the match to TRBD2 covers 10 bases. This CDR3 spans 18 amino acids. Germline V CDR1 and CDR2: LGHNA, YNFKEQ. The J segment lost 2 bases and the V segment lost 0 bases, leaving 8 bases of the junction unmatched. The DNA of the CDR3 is TGTGCCAGCAGCCAAGAAACGAGCGGGGGGGAGGCCACAGATACGCAGTATTTT. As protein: CASSQETSGGEATDTQYF.

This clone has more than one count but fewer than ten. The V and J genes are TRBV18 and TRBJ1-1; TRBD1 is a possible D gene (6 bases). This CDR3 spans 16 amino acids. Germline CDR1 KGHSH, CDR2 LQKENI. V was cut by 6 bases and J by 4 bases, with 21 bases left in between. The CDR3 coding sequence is TGTGCCAGCTCGGGATTTACAGGGTTTGGGACCACTGAAGCTTTCTTT. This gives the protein CASSGFTGFGTTEAFF.

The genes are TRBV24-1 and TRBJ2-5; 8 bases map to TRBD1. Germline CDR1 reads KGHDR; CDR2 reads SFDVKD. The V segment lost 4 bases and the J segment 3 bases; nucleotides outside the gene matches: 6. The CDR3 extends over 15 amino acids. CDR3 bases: TGTGCCACCAGTGACCATGGGACAGGAAAAGAGACCCAGTACTTC. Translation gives CATSDHGTGKETQYF.

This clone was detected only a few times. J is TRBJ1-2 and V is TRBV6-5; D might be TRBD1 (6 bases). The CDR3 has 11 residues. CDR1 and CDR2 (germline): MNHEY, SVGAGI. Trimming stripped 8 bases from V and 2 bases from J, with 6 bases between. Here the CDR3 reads CASGQNYGYTF. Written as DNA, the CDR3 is TGTGCCAGCGGACAGAACTATGGCTACACCTTC.

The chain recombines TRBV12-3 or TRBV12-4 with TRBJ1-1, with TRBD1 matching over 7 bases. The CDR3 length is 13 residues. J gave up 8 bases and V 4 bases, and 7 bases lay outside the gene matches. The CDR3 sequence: CASSSNRDREAFF. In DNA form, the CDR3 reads TGTGCCAGCAGTTCGAACCGGGACAGAGAAGCTTTCTTT.

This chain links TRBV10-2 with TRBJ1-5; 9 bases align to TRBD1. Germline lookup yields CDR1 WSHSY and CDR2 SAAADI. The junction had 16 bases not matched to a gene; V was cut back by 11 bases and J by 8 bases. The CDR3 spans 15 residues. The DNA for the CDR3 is TGCGCCGCAAAAAGGACAGGGGCGTATTTTGAGCCCCAGCATTTT. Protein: CAAKRTGAYFEPQHF.

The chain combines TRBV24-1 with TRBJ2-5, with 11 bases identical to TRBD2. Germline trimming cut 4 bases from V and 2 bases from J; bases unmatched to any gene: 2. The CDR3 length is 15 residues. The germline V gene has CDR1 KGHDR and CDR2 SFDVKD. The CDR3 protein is CATSDRLAGQETQYF. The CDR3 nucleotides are TGTGCCACCAGTGACAGACTAGCGGGGCAAGAGACCCAGTACTTC.

CDR3 in amino acids: CASSDWGGSYNEQFF. In DNA, the CDR3 is TGTGCCAGCAGTGACTGGGGGGGCTCCTACAATGAGCAGTTCTTC. The V call is TRBV2, the J call TRBJ2-1; 7 bases align to TRBD2. This CDR3 has 15 amino acids. Germline trimming cut 3 bases from V and 0 bases from J; bases unmatched to any gene: 2. From germline, CDR1 is SNHLY and CDR2 FYNNEI.

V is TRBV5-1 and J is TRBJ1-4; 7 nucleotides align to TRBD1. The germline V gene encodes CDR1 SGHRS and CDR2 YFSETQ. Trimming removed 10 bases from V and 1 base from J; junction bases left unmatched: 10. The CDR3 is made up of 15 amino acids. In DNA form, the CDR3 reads TGCGCCCCCCTGGGGCGGGACAGAACTAATGAAAAACTGTTTTTT. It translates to CAPLGRDRTNEKLFF.

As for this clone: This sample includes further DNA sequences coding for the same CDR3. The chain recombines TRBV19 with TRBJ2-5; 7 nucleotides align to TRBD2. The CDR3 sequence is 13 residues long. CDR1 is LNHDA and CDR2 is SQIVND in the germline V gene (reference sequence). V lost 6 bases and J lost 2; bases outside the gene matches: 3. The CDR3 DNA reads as TGTGCCAGTAGCGCTAGCGGTCAAGAGACCCAGTACTTC. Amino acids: CASSASGQETQYF.

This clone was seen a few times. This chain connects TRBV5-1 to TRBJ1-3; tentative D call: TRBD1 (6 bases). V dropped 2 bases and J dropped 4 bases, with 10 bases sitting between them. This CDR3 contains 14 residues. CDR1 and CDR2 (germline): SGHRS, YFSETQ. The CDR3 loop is CASSFSDRGNTIYF. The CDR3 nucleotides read TGCGCCAGCAGCTTCTCGGACAGAGGAAACACCATATATTTT.

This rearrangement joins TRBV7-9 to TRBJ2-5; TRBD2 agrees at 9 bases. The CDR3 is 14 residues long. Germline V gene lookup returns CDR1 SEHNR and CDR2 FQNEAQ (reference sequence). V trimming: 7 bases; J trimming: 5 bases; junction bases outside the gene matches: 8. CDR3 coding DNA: TGTGCCAGCAACACTAATAGCGGGAGCGAGACCCAGTACTTC. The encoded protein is CASNTNSGSETQYF.

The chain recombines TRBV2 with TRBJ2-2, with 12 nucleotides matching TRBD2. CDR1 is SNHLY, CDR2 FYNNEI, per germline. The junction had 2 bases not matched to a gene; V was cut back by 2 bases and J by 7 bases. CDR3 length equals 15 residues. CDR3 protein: CASSETSGRIGELFF. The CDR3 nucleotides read TGTGCCAGCAGTGAAACTAGCGGGAGGATCGGGGAGCTGTTTTTT.

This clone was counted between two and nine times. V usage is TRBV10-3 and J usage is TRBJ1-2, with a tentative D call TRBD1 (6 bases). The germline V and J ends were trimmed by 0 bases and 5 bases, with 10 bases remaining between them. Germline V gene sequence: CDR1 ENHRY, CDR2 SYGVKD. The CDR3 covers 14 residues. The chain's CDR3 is CAISESGQIYGYTF. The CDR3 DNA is TGTGCCATCAGTGAGTCCGGACAGATTTATGGCTACACCTTC.

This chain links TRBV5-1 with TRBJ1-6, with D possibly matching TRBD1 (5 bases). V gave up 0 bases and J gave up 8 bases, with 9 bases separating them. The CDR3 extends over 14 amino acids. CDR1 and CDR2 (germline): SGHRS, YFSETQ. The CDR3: CASSLEGAYSPLHF. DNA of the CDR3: TGCGCCAGCAGCTTGGAAGGGGCGTATTCACCCCTCCACTTT.

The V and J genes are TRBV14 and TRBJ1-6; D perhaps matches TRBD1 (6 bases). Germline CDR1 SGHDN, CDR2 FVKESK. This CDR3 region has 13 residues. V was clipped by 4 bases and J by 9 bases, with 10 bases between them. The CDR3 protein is CASSLGGSSPLHF. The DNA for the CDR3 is TGTGCCAGCAGCCTAGGGGGTAGTTCACCCCTCCACTTT.

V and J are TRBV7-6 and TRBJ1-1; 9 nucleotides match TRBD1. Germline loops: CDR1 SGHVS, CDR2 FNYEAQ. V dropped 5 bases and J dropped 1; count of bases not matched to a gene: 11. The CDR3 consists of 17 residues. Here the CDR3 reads CASSPTGGDRENTEAFF. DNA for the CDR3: TGTGCCAGCAGCCCCACGGGCGGGGACAGGGAGAACACTGAAGCTTTCTTT.